This is a list of T cell receptor beta chains from one sample in a study of blood T cell repertoires in COVID-19. Some clones are missing from TCRdb's copy, which holds only in-frame ones; the method was immunoSEQ multiplex PCR. The sample shows 200,000 to 300,000 clones, about 80% of them seen only once. What was sequenced was peripheral blood. Receptors were obtained from an elderly woman with acute or convalescent COVID-19. Both conserved end residues are part of each CDR3. The D gene is left open where the match is weak. The size of a clone is reported for some rows only, either as once, few or many, or as a class for expanded clones.

D	length	V	J	size	DNA	CDR3
TRBD1	15	TRBV2	TRBJ2-3	NA	TGTGCCAGCAGTTTGGGACAGGGAGTGACAGATACGCAGTATTTT	CASSLGQGVTDTQYF
NA	15	TRBV19	TRBJ1-4	NA	TGTGCCAGTAGTATTACCGGGAGAACTAATGAAAAACTGTTTTTT	CASSITGRTNEKLFF
NA	16	TRBV21-1	TRBJ2-1	once	TGTGCCAGCAGCAAACGGTGGGACAGAGTCTACAATGAGCAGTTCTTC	CASSKRWDRVYNEQFF
NA	13	TRBV3-1/TRBV3-2	TRBJ1-2	NA	TGTGCCAGCAGCCAGAGGCCAGGGCATGGCTACACCTTC	CASSQRPGHGYTF
TRBD2	17	TRBV6-2/TRBV6-3	TRBJ2-5	NA	TGTGCCAGCAGTTACCCCCGGGCTAGCGGGGGGAAGGAGACCCAGTACTTC	CASSYPRASGGKETQYF
TRBD1	15	TRBV9	TRBJ2-4	NA	TGTGCCAGCAGTTCCGGACAGGGTTCCAAAAACATTCAGTACTTC	CASSSGQGSKNIQYF
TRBD1	15	TRBV2	TRBJ2-1	NA	TGTGCCAGCAATCACAGGGGGCCGACCTACAATGAGCAGTTCTTC	CASNHRGPTYNEQFF
TRBD1	16	TRBV4-1	TRBJ1-1	NA	TGCGCCAGCAGCGAGGGGATGACAGGGGTTGGCACTGAAGCTTTCTTT	CASSEGMTGVGTEAFF
NA	13	TRBV5-1	TRBJ1-1	NA	TGCGCCAGCAGCCCGGAGAGGAACACTGAAGCTTTCTTT	CASSPERNTEAFF
TRBD1	14	TRBV2	TRBJ1-2	NA	TGTGCCAGCAGTGCTGACAGGGTAGACTATGGCTACACCTTC	CASSADRVDYGYTF
NA	11	TRBV28	TRBJ2-7	NA	TGTGCCAGCAGGGCAGGGGGGGAGCAGTACTTC	CASRAGGEQYF
NA	15	TRBV2	TRBJ2-3	NA	TGTGCCAGCAGGCCCAATCAACTCCCCACAGATACGCAGTATTTT	CASRPNQLPTDTQYF
NA	13	TRBV14	TRBJ1-1	NA	TGTGCCAGCAGCCAAGAGAGGTTCGCTGAAGCTTTCTTT	CASSQERFAEAFF
TRBD2	18	TRBV4-1	TRBJ2-2	few	TGCGCCAGCAGCCAAGCTGGAGGAAGCGGGGGGGTAAACGGGGAGCTGTTTTTT	CASSQAGGSGGVNGELFF
NA	14	TRBV3-1/TRBV3-2	TRBJ2-1	few	TGTGCCAGCAGCCAAGCAACAAAGTACAATGAGCAGTTCTTC	CASSQATKYNEQFF
NA	15	TRBV18	TRBJ2-5	NA	TGTGCCAGCTCCCTGCAGGGGCCACCCCAAGAGACCCAGTACTTC	CASSLQGPPQETQYF
NA	16	TRBV6-1	TRBJ2-3	NA	TGTGCCAGCAGTGAGGCCCAGACTTCACGCACAGATACGCAGTATTTT	CASSEAQTSRTDTQYF
TRBD2	16	TRBV9	TRBJ2-5	NA	TGTGCCAGCAGCGCGGGAACTAGCGCCATACAAGAGACCCAGTACTTC	CASSAGTSAIQETQYF
NA	18	TRBV4-1	TRBJ1-6	few	TGCGCCAGCAGCCAAGATCCGGGGAGGAGCTCCTATAATTCACCCCTCCACTTT	CASSQDPGRSSYNSPLHF
NA	13	TRBV5-4	TRBJ1-1	NA	TGTGCCAGCAGCTTTACAGGGAACACTGAAGCTTTCTTT	CASSFTGNTEAFF
TRBD1	16	TRBV28	TRBJ1-1	NA	TGTGCCAGCAGTTCGCCCGGGACAGGGATGAACACTGAAGCTTTCTTT	CASSSPGTGMNTEAFF
NA	12	TRBV3-1/TRBV3-2	TRBJ2-2	NA	TGTGCCAGCAGCCCAGACACCGGGGAGCTGTTTTTT	CASSPDTGELFF
NA	14	TRBV28	TRBJ1-1	NA	TGTGCCAGCAGACCAACAGGGTCGAACACTGAAGCTTTCTTT	CASRPTGSNTEAFF
NA	14	TRBV5-5	TRBJ1-6	NA	TGTGCCAGCAGCCGACAAGGGAGGAATTCACCCCTCCACTTT	CASSRQGRNSPLHF
NA	16	TRBV27	TRBJ1-1	NA	TGTGCCAGCAGTTCCCCGACAGGAAGAGGGAACACTGAAGCTTTCTTT	CASSSPTGRGNTEAFF
TRBD1	14	TRBV5-1	TRBJ1-2	NA	TGCGCCAGCAGCTTAGGGACAGGGGACTATGGCTACACCTTC	CASSLGTGDYGYTF
NA	14	TRBV28	TRBJ2-1	NA	TGTGCCAGCAGACCTCCGAGCTCCTACAATGAGCAGTTCTTC	CASRPPSSYNEQFF